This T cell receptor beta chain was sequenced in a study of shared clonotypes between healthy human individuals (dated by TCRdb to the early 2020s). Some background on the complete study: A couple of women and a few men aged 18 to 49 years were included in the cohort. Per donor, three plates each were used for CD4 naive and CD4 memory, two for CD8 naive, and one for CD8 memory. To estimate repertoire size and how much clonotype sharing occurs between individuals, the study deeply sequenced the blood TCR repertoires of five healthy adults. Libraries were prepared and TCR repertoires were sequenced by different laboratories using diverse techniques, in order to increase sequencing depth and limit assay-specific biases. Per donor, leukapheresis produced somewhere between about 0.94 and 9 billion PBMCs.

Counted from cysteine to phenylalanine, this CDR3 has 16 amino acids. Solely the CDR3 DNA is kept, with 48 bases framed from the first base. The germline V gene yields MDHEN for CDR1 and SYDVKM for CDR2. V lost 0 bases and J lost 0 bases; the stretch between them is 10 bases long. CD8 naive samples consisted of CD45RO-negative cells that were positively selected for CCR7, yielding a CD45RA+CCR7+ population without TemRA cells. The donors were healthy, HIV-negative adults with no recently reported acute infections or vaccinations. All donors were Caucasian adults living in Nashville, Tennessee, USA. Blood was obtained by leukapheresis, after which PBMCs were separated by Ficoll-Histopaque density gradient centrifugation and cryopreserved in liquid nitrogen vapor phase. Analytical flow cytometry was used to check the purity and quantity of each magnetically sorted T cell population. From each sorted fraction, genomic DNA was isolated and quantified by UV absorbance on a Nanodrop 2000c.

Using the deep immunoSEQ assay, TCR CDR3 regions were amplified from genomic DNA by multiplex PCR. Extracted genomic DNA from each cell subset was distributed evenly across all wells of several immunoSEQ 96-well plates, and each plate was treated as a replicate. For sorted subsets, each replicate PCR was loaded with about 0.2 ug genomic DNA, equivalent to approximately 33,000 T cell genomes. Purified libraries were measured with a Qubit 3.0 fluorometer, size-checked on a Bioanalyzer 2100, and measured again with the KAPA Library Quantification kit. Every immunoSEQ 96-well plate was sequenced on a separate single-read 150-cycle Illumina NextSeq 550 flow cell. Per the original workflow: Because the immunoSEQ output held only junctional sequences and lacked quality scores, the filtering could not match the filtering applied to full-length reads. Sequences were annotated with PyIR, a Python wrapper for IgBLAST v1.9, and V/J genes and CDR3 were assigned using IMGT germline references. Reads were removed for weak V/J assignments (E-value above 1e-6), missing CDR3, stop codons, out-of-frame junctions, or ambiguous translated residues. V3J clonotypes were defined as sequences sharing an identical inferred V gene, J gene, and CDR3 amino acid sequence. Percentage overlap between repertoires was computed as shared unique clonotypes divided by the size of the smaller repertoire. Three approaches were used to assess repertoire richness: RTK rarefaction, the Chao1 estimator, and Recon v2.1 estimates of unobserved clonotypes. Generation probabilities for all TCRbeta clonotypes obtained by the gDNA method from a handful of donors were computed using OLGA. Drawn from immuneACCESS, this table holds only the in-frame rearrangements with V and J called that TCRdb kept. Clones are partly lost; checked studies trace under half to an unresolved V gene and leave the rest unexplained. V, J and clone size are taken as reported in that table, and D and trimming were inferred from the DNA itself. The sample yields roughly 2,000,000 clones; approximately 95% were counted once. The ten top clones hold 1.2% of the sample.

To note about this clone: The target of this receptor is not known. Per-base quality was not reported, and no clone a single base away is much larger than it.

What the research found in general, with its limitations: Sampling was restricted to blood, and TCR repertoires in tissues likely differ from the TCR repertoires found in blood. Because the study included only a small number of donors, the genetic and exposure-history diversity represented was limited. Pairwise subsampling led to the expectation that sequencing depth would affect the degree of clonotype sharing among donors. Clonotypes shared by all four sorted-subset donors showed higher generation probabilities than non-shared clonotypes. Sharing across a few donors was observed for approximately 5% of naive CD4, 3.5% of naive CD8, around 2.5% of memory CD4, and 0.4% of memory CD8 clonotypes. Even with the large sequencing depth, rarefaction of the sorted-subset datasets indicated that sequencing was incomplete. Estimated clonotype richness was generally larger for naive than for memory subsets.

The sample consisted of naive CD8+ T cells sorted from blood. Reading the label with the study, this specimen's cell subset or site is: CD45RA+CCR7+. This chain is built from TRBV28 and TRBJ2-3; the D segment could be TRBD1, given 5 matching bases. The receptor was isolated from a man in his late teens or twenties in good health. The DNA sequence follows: TGTGCCAGCAGTTTATGGACAGTTTCTAGCACAGATACGCAGTATTTT. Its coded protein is CASSLWTVSSTDTQYF.